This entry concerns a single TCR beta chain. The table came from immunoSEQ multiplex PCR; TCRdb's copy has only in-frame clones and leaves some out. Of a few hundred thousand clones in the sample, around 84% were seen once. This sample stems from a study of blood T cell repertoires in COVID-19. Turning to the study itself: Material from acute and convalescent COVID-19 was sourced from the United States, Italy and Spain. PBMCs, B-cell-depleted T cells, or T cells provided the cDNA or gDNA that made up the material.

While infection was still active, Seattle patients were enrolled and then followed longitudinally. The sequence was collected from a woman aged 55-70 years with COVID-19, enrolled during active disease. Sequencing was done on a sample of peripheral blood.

In DNA, the CDR3 is TGTGCCAGCTCGTCGCAGGCGGGCTCTGGAAACACCATATATTTT. It codes for CASSSQAGSGNTIYF. The rearrangement uses TRBV18 and TRBJ1-3; D call uncertain. The CDR3 consists of 15 residues. From germline, CDR1 is KGHSH and CDR2 LQKENI. Between the trimmed V and J ends, which lost 6 bases and 0 bases, there was a span of 12 bases.